This TCR beta chain originates from a study of regulatory T cells in long-lasting Graves disease. As to time point: newly diagnosed GD, antithyroid drugs for less than 3 months. PBMC RNA served as the TCR library source. For TCR beta, libraries came from iRepertoire HTBI primers and Arm-PCR of CDR3 regions. As handled by the study authors: Analysis of the samples identified 50 to 65 TRBV and 14 TRBJ segments. MiXCR, run by TCRdb on the multiplex PCR reads, gives a single entry per CDR3 protein. TCRdb assigned the V and J calls; the authors' analysis was not used. In the table there are roughly 530,000 distinct CDR3 sequences, roughly 16% of which are singletons. Germline assignment: CDR1 ENHRY and CDR2 SYGVKD. This CDR3 spans 15 amino acids. Trimming pared 5 bases from V and 4 bases from J, leaving 15 bases between. A further study also used this sample, focusing on T cells in Graves' hyperthyroidism and ophthalmopathy. That study adds: Stable Graves' hyperthyroidism denoted no ophthalmopathy progression over 18 months. Ophthalmopathy, which appeared later, was predicted by the model a median roughly 6.5 months before onset.

The chain carries TRBV10-3 and TRBJ2-1, with D possibly being TRBD2 (6 bases). The TCR sequence derives from a middle-aged woman with Graves disease. Here the sequenced sample was peripheral blood mononuclear cells (PBMCs), taken at new diagnosis, from a patient treated with antithyroid drugs. The CDR3 bases are TGTGCCATCAGTTACCGGGAGTTTGGTTACAATGAGCAGTTCTTC. It is translated as CAISYREFGYNEQFF.